The 5 T cell receptor beta chains given below trace back to one sample, sequenced in a study of shared clonotypes between healthy human individuals. Sequenced by immunoSEQ multiplex PCR; TCRdb stores in-frame clones only, minus some. The sample includes around 2,000,000 clones, roughly 96% of them seen just once. Sample: naive CD4+ T cells sorted from blood. Subset specified: CD45RA+ positively selected. The receptors originated from a man aged 18 to 29 in good health.

Concerning this clone itself: Additional DNA sequences in this sample encode the identical CDR3. The genes are TRBV5-4 and TRBJ2-7; D ambiguous. Germline V lookup: CDR1 SGHNT, CDR2 YYREEE (reference sequence). With 1 base removed from V and 4 bases from J, the gap between germline ends came to 6 bases. This CDR3 is 12 amino acids long. The CDR3 is CASSLNSYEQYF. In DNA, the CDR3 is TGTGCCAGCAGCTTGAACAGTTACGAGCAGTACTTC.

Concerning this clone: The same CDR3 arises from other DNA sequences in this sample as well. The chain employs TRBV9 and TRBJ1-6; tentative D call: TRBD1 (5 bases). CDR3 length: 14 amino acids. Germline CDR1 is SGDLS and CDR2 is YYNGEE. Trimming cost V 0 bases and J 5 bases, with 6 bases left between them. CDR3 protein: CASSVGGDNSPLHF. The CDR3 bases are TGTGCCAGCAGCGTAGGGGGGGATAATTCACCCCTCCACTTT.

In the case of this clone: Other DNA sequences of this sample code for an identical CDR3. The chain links TRBV6-5 to TRBJ1-2; TRBD1 aligns across 7 bases. This CDR3 contains 13 residues. The germline V gene encodes CDR1 MNHEY and CDR2 SVGAGI. V was pared by 3 bases and J by 8 bases, with 6 bases of the junction left unmatched. The CDR3, as DNA: TGTGCCAGCAGTTATTTAGGGGGCAGCGGCTACACCTTC. Protein product: CASSYLGGSGYTF.

This clone was observed a handful of times. The chain combines TRBV7-2 with TRBJ2-7; 7 bases line up with TRBD1. The length of the CDR3 is 13 residues. Germline loops: CDR1 SGHTA, CDR2 FQGNSA. The V and J ends lost 1 base and 6 bases, in that order; junction bases with no gene match: 3. CDR3 protein: CASSLETGFEQYF. CDR3 nucleotide sequence: TGTGCCAGCAGCTTAGAGACAGGGTTCGAGCAGTACTTC.

The chain uses TRBV5-1 and TRBJ2-1, with a tentative D call TRBD2 (7 bases). The CDR3 is 15 amino acids. The V end was cut by 4 bases, the J end by 2 bases, with 13 bases between. In germline, CDR1 is SGHRS, CDR2 YFSETQ. The CDR3 loop reads CASSAGGGAYNEQFF. CDR3 coding DNA: TGCGCCAGCAGCGCCGGAGGGGGGGCCTACAATGAGCAGTTCTTC.